These 8 T cell receptor beta chains came from one sample sequenced in a study of CD8+ T cells in alopecia areata. RNA extraction and reverse transcription yielded cDNA as sequencing template. Produced via immunoSEQ multiplex PCR; TCRdb's table is partial and in-frame only. The sample lists a few hundred thousand clones; around two fifths were seen once. Described treatment: oral pan-JAK inhibitor, 5-10 mg twice daily. This specimen was CD4+ T cells sorted from blood, taken at approximately week 34, from a patient treated with tofacitinib. The receptors stem from a human donor with alopecia areata.

The chain has TRBV11-1 and TRBJ1-1; TRBD1 might be the D (6 bases). The ends were cut back, 1 base at V and 5 bases at J, with 11 bases in the middle. The V gene's germline CDR1 is SGHAT and CDR2 FQDESV (reference sequence). CDR3 length equals 14 residues. The CDR3 is CASSLDRARTEAFF. The CDR3 DNA follows: TGTGCCAGCAGCTTAGACAGGGCAAGGACTGAAGCTTTCTTT.

This clone was counted between two and nine times. This rearrangement joins TRBV5-4 to TRBJ1-5, with D tentatively TRBD1 (5 bases). Trimming cost V 4 bases and J 3 bases, with 14 bases left between them. The CDR3 sequence is 15 residues long. CDR1 is SGHNT, CDR2 YYREEE, per germline (reference sequence). The CDR3 DNA follows: TGTGCCAGCAGCCAAGACAGCCGGGCCAATCAGCCCCAGCATTTT. This translates into CASSQDSRANQPQHF.

CDR3 nucleotide sequence: TGTGCCAGCAGTGGGAGCGGGAAAACATACAATGAGCAGTTCTTC. This translates into CASSGSGKTYNEQFF. This chain joins TRBV2 and TRBJ2-1; TRBD2 matches at 7 bases. Germline loops: CDR1 SNHLY, CDR2 FYNNEI. Trimming cost V 4 bases and J 4 bases; bases outside gene matches: 7. CDR3 length: 15 amino acids.

The chain joins TRBV9 to TRBJ1-2, with D possibly TRBD1 on 6 matching bases. The CDR3 is 15 residues long. The V end was cut by 0 bases, the J end by 2 bases, with 11 bases between. Germline-derived CDR1 and CDR2 are SGDLS and YYNGEE. CDR3 loop: CASSVGGQGNYGYTF. The DNA for the CDR3 is TGTGCCAGCAGCGTAGGAGGTCAGGGGAACTATGGCTACACCTTC. The variable domain in full, completed from reference TRBV9 and TRBJ1-2, reads DSGVTQTPKHLITATGQRVTLRCSPRSGDLSVYWYQQSLDQGLQFLIQYYNGEERAKGNILERFSAQQFPDLHSELNLSSLELGDSALYFCASSVGGQGNYGYTFGSGTRLTVV.

This clone showed up just a few times. The V call is TRBV29-1, the J call TRBJ2-6; 10 bases fit TRBD1. CDR3 size: 16 residues. Germline loops: CDR1 SQVTM, CDR2 ANQGSEA. V shed 4 bases and J 1 base; nucleotides not matched to a gene: 4. Here the CDR3 reads CSVAGQGRSGANVLTF. The CDR3 region has the DNA TGCAGCGTTGCGGGACAGGGGAGATCTGGGGCCAACGTCCTGACTTTC.

In this sample, this clone turned up a few times. The gene calls are TRBV30 and TRBJ1-1; D not resolved. The CDR3 totals 14 residues. The V gene lost 2 bases and the J gene lost 3 bases, with 13 bases spanning the gap. Germline CDR1 and CDR2: GTSNPN and SVGIG (reference sequence). The CDR3 loop reads CAWSSNGWDTEAFF. CDR3 nucleotides: TGTGCCTGGAGTTCAAACGGGTGGGACACTGAAGCTTTCTTT.

J is TRBJ1-1 and V is TRBV5-1; 9 nucleotides line up with TRBD1. From germline, CDR1 is SGHRS and CDR2 YFSETQ. Trimming took 3 bases from V and 6 from J; bases not matched to a gene: 6. This CDR3 is 14 amino acids long. The CDR3 coding sequence is TGCGCCAGCAGCTCACAGGGGGCGCAGGCTGAAGCTTTCTTT. As protein: CASSSQGAQAEAFF.

The chain links TRBV29-1 to TRBJ1-2, with D perhaps matching TRBD1 (5 bases). The germline V gene has CDR1 SQVTM and CDR2 ANQGSEA. CDR3 length equals 13 residues. Trimming stripped 3 bases from V and 6 bases from J, with 14 bases between. This CDR3 is CSVEAPIRDGYTF. DNA of the CDR3: TGCAGCGTTGAGGCCCCGATCAGGGATGGCTACACCTTC.